The 11 T cell receptor beta chains in this list originate from one sample, sequenced in a study of control samples from healthy donors and cancer patients. Measured with immunoSEQ multiplex PCR; TCRdb has only the in-frame clones, and not every one. The sample contains some 120,000 clones, over 90% of which appear only once. What was sequenced was blood. Receptor source: a man in his thirties or forties in good health.

The chain employs TRBV5-6 and TRBJ2-2, with D uncertain. The germline CDR1 and CDR2 sequences are SGHDT and YYEEEE. V was shortened by 4 bases and J by 8 bases, with 6 bases between the two germline ends. The CDR3 runs 11 residues. In DNA form, the CDR3 reads TGTGCCAGCAGCCGCCCTGGGGAGCTGTTTTTT. It specifies CASSRPGELFF.

This rearrangement joins TRBV24-1 to TRBJ2-5; D is possibly TRBD2 (6 bases). The V end lost 6 bases, the J end lost 9 bases, and 16 bases lay between the germline ends. CDR3 length equals 13 residues. Germline CDR1 is KGHDR and CDR2 is SFDVKD. CDR3 loop: CATSSSRRDPQYF. DNA for the CDR3: TGTGCCACCAGTAGTAGTAGGAGGGATCCCCAGTACTTC.

The chain has TRBV18 and TRBJ2-3, with 9 bases fitting TRBD1. Losses at the gene ends were 3 bases for V and 3 bases for J; bases not matched to a gene: 7. In germline, CDR1 is KGHSH, CDR2 LQKENI. This CDR3 spans 16 amino acids. The CDR3 DNA reads TGTGCCAGCTCACCCCTAGGACAGGGGTCGACAGATACGCAGTATTTT. Protein product: CASSPLGQGSTDTQYF.

The chain uses TRBV11-2 and TRBJ2-2; 8 nucleotides match TRBD2. Germline V gives CDR1 SGHAT, CDR2 FQNNGV. The CDR3 extends over 17 amino acids. Losses at the gene ends were 5 bases for V and 10 bases for J; bases not matched to a gene: 18. CDR3 region: CASSQNTPGLGVVELFF. CDR3 bases: TGTGCCAGCAGCCAAAACACGCCGGGACTAGGAGTAGTGGAGCTGTTTTTT.

This chain uses TRBV5-5 with TRBJ1-1; no clear D gene. The CDR3 covers 14 residues. V was trimmed by 0 bases and J by 4 bases, leaving 10 bases between them. The germline CDR1 and CDR2 sequences are SGHKS and YYEKEE (reference sequence). The CDR3: CASSLAWVLTEAFF. CDR3 in DNA: TGTGCCAGCAGCTTGGCTTGGGTTCTCACTGAAGCTTTCTTT.

The V gene is TRBV23-1, the J gene TRBJ1-2, with unresolved D. TRBV23-1 has ORF status, its function being uncertain. V gave up 8 bases and J gave up 3 bases, with 10 bases separating them. The CDR3 consists of 12 residues. The DNA for the CDR3 is TGCGCCAGCCGGGAGGAATACTATGGCTACACCTTC. Amino acid sequence: CASREEYYGYTF.

This clone has just a few counts. The chain carries TRBV19 and TRBJ1-2; no reliable D call. This CDR3 contains 14 residues. Trimming took 4 bases from V and 2 from J, leaving 11 bases between them. Germline lookup yields CDR1 LNHDA and CDR2 SQIVND (reference sequence). CDR3 bases: TGTGCCAGTAGTACCCGGACCGGGAACTATGGCTACACCTTC. This translates into CASSTRTGNYGYTF.

The V gene is TRBV3-1 (or the pseudogene TRBV3-2), the J gene TRBJ1-1, with a weak D call TRBD1 (6 bases). The CDR3 sequence is 16 residues long. Germline assignment: CDR1 LGHDT and CDR2 YNNKEL (reference sequence). Between the trimmed V and J ends, which lost 1 base and 1 base, there was a span of 13 bases. The CDR3 DNA follows: TGTGCCAGCAGCCAAGGTTCGGGACAAGCGAACACTGAAGCTTTCTTT. Its translation: CASSQGSGQANTEAFF.

This clone appeared a single time. CDR3 sequence: CASSLDRQGYEKLFF. The CDR3 DNA is TGTGCCAGCTCACTAGACCGACAGGGGTATGAAAAACTGTTTTTT. This rearrangement joins TRBV18 to TRBJ1-4; 8 nucleotides line up with TRBD1. Germline V gene sequence: CDR1 KGHSH, CDR2 LQKENI. V lost 4 bases to trimming and J lost 6 bases; unmatched junction nucleotides: 7. The CDR3 length is 15 residues.

The chain is built from TRBV6-5 and TRBJ2-7, with TRBD2 as a possible D gene (5 bases). Germline V gene data show CDR1 as MNHEY and CDR2 as SVGAGI. The CDR3 has 15 amino acids. V lost 2 bases and J 3 bases, leaving 14 bases between the germline ends. CDR3 sequence reads: CASSYQIFSGYEQYF. The CDR3 nucleotides read TGTGCCAGCAGTTACCAAATCTTCAGCGGCTACGAGCAGTACTTC.

This clone has only one observation. The chain is built from TRBV5-4 and TRBJ1-2; TRBD1 agrees at 7 bases. Germline assignment: CDR1 SGHNT and CDR2 YYREEE (reference sequence). The CDR3 consists of 14 residues. The ends lost 4 bases at V and 4 bases at J; junction bases unmatched: 7. This CDR3 is CASSTGQESYGYTF. The CDR3 DNA is TGTGCCAGCAGCACCGGACAGGAGTCCTATGGCTACACCTTC.